What follows is one T cell receptor beta chain and its context. Assay: immunoSEQ multiplex PCR; the TCRdb copy retains only in-frame clones and omits some. Seen here are around 300,000 clones, around nine tenths observed once, and the top ten hold 1.1%. V shed 3 bases and J shed 2 bases, with 11 bases lying between them. CDR3 size: 15 residues. Germline loops: CDR1 MDHEN, CDR2 SYDVKM. The data derive from a study of blood T cell repertoires in COVID-19. Study context: Both acute and convalescent COVID-19 samples were obtained from the United States, Italy and Spain. From T cells, B-cell-depleted T cells, or PBMCs came the material, which was cDNA or gDNA.

Recruitment covered 20 to 25 US areas and drew participants whose ages spanned roughly 18 to 100 years. The receptor's source is a woman aged 25 to 39 who had recovered from COVID-19. The sequenced sample was PBMCs or T cells enriched from blood (not recorded which). This sequence joins TRBV28 and TRBJ1-5, with D possibly being TRBD1 (5 bases). The CDR3 bases are TGTGCCAGCAGTTTCGGGGGTTCGGGCAATCAGCCCCAGCATTTT. It codes for CASSFGGSGNQPQHF.